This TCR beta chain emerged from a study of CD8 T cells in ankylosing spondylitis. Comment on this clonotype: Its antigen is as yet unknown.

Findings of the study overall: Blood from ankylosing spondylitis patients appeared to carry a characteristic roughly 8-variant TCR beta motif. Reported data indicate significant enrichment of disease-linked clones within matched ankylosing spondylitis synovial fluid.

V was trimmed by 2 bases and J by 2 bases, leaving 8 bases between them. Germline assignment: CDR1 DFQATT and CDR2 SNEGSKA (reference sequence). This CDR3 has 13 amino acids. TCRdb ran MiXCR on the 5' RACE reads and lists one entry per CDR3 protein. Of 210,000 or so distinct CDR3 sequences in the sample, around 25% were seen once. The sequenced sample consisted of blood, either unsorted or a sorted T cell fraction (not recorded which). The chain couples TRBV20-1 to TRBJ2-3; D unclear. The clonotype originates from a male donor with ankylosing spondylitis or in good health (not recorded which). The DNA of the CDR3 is TGCAGTGCTAGAATTGGGCTCACAGATACGCAGTATTTT. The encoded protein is CSARIGLTDTQYF.